This T cell receptor (beta chain) was profiled in a study of blood T cell repertoires in COVID-19. Study information: Italy, Spain and the United States were the sources of the convalescent and acute COVID-19 samples.

Assay: immunoSEQ multiplex PCR; the TCRdb copy retains only in-frame clones and omits some. The sample holds approximately 500,000 clones, approximately 85% seen once. Germline loops: CDR1 GTSNPN, CDR2 SVGIG (reference sequence). The CDR3 extends over 13 amino acids. With 3 bases removed from V and 0 bases from J, the gap between germline ends came to 8 bases. Sequencing used peripheral blood. The chain is built from TRBV30 and TRBJ1-1, with unresolved D. This TCR was sampled from a human donor in a cohort sampled during active COVID-19. The CDR3 nucleotides read TGTGCCTGGAGGGGCCTAATGAACACTGAAGCTTTCTTT. This sequence encodes CAWRGLMNTEAFF.